Presented here are 27 T cell receptor beta chains from one specimen sequenced in a study of memory CD4+ T cells and cytomegalovirus serostatus. Repertoires were generated with immunoSEQ multiplex PCR, while TCRdb's copy carries only in-frame clones and drops some. This table has approximately 88,000 clones, 80% appearing once. The sort gate was single viable CD3+CD4+CD8-CD45RO+ cells for memory CD4+ T cells. Sequencing input: memory CD4+ T cells from blood. The source is an adult in good health and CMV-seropositive.

The V and J genes are TRBV9 and TRBJ2-3; no clear D gene. Trimming removed 3 bases from V and 7 bases from J, with 12 bases in between. There are 13 residues in the CDR3. The V gene's germline CDR1 is SGDLS and CDR2 YYNGEE. The CDR3 coding sequence is TGTGCCAGCAGCGCCAACCTAGTAAATACGCAGTATTTT. Translation: CASSANLVNTQYF.

The table lists this clone with a count of one. The CDR3 spells CASSETSGRVGKNIQYF. In nucleotides, the CDR3 is TGTGCCAGCAGTGAGACTAGCGGGAGAGTTGGCAAAAACATTCAGTACTTC. This chain uses TRBV6-1 with TRBJ2-4; TRBD2 aligns across 12 bases. The CDR3 totals 17 residues. Trimming at V came to 3 bases and at J to 3 bases, leaving 6 bases not matched to a gene. Germline CDR1 and CDR2: MNHNS and SASEGT.

This clone showed up just once. This chain uses TRBV4-1 with TRBJ1-3; D is unclear. Trimming took 4 bases from V and 0 from J, leaving 16 bases between them. The CDR3 has 17 residues. CDR1 and CDR2 (germline): MGHRA, YSYEKL. The CDR3 bases are TGCGCCAGCAGCCGCTCGGGCCGAATGAGCTCTGGAAACACCATATATTTT. It translates to CASSRSGRMSSGNTIYF.

This clone has just one count. The V and J genes are TRBV7-9 and TRBJ1-2; D is uncertain. This CDR3 region has 13 residues. Trimming cost V 3 bases and J 8 bases, with 13 bases left between them. CDR1 and CDR2 (germline): SEHNR, FQNEAQ (reference sequence). The CDR3 sequence is CASSFLAREGYTF. The CDR3 region has the DNA TGTGCCAGCAGCTTCCTGGCCCGAGAGGGCTACACCTTC.

This rearrangement joins TRBV30 to TRBJ2-5; no definite D call. Germline V gene sequence: CDR1 GTSNPN, CDR2 SVGIG (reference sequence). The CDR3 sequence is 15 residues long. The V end was cut by 3 bases, the J end by 5 bases, with 19 bases between. CDR3 region: CAWSPFISLGETQYF. The CDR3, as DNA: TGTGCCTGGAGCCCCTTCATATCATTGGGGGAGACCCAGTACTTC.

The chain recombines TRBV7-2 with TRBJ1-2; 10 nucleotides align to TRBD1. V was clipped by 0 bases and J by 4 bases; unmatched bases: 5. Germline assignment: CDR1 SGHTA and CDR2 FQGNSA. The CDR3 is made up of 16 amino acids. The DNA for the CDR3 is TGTGCCAGCAGCTTAGCGACAGGGGGCTGGGGCTATGGCTACACCTTC. Its protein product is CASSLATGGWGYGYTF.

The chain uses TRBV9 and TRBJ2-2; 7 positions agree with TRBD1. The CDR3 contains 16 residues. Germline V lookup: CDR1 SGDLS, CDR2 YYNGEE. Trimming cost V 3 bases and J 6 bases; bases outside gene matches: 11. This CDR3 is CASSEGSGTESGELFF. In DNA form, the CDR3 reads TGTGCCAGCAGCGAGGGATCGGGGACAGAATCCGGGGAGCTGTTTTTT.

This chain uses TRBV11-3 with TRBJ2-6; tentatively, D is TRBD2 (5 bases). With 1 base removed from V and 18 bases from J, the gap between germline ends came to 13 bases. CDR1 and CDR2 (germline): SGHNT, YENEEA. The CDR3 totals 12 residues. The CDR3 sequence: CASSLVFPGWTF. CDR3 bases: TGTGCCAGCAGCTTAGTTTTTCCGGGGTGGACTTTC.

This chain uses TRBV6-5 with TRBJ2-3, with 9 bases fitting TRBD1. This CDR3 comprises 15 residues. Trimming at V came to 2 bases and at J to 1 base, leaving 1 base not matched to a gene. Germline V gives CDR1 MNHEY, CDR2 SVGAGI. The CDR3 here is CASSYRQGGTDTQYF. The CDR3 coding sequence is TGTGCCAGCAGTTACCGACAGGGGGGCACAGATACGCAGTATTTT.

This sequence joins TRBV5-1 and TRBJ2-5, with 9 nucleotides matching TRBD2. V lost 0 bases to trimming and J lost 1 base; unmatched junction nucleotides: 4. Germline lookup yields CDR1 SGHRS and CDR2 YFSETQ. The CDR3 is 16 amino acids. CDR3 coding DNA: TGCGCCAGCAGCTTGGGCGGTAGCGGGAGCCAAGAGACCCAGTACTTC. It is translated as CASSLGGSGSQETQYF.

This chain uses TRBV28 with TRBJ2-6, with unresolved D. The V and J ends lost 2 bases and 0 bases respectively, with 11 bases between them. Germline CDR1 is MDHEN and CDR2 is SYDVKM. The CDR3 contains 17 residues. CDR3 bases: TGTGCCAGCAGTTTAAGCTACCTGGTCTCTGGGGCCAACGTCCTGACTTTC. Its protein product is CASSLSYLVSGANVLTF.

The genes are TRBV28 and TRBJ2-7, with TRBD2 matching 12 bases. Per the germline V gene, CDR1 is MDHEN and CDR2 is SYDVKM. V shed 5 bases and J 4 bases; nucleotides not matched to a gene: 3. CDR3 length: 14 amino acids. The CDR3 DNA is TGTGCCAGCAGTCTAGCGGGAGGGGATTACGAGCAGTACTTC. This encodes CASSLAGGDYEQYF.

V and J are TRBV7-9 and TRBJ2-1; 7 bases are a match to TRBD1. Looked up from germline, CDR1 is SEHNR and CDR2 is FQNEAQ (reference sequence). V was clipped by 6 bases and J by 7 bases; unmatched bases: 6. The CDR3 runs 13 residues. CDR3 in amino acids: CASRTGMKNEQFF. As DNA, the CDR3 is TGTGCCAGCAGGACAGGGATGAAAAATGAGCAGTTCTTC.

This clone appeared once. V gene TRBV7-3 combines with J gene TRBJ2-1; possibly TRBD1 for D (5 bases). V gave up 3 bases and J gave up 7 bases, with 7 bases separating them. The CDR3 length is 12 residues. Per germline, CDR1 SGHTA and CDR2 FQGTGA. CDR3 DNA: TGTGCCAGCAGCTTCCAGGGAAATGAGCAGTTCTTC. It is translated as CASSFQGNEQFF.

V is TRBV27 and J is TRBJ2-1; D may correspond to TRBD1 or TRBD2 (6 bases each). Trimming stripped 6 bases from V and 5 bases from J, with 17 bases between. Per the germline V gene, CDR1 is MNHEY and CDR2 is SMNVEV (reference sequence). The CDR3 contains 15 residues. The CDR3 nucleotides read TGTGCCAGCAGCCCCCGCCCGGGGGCAAACAATGAGCAGTTCTTC. This translates into CASSPRPGANNEQFF.

Only one count was recorded for this clone. The V and J genes are TRBV6-5 and TRBJ1-6; 7 bases match TRBD1. Germline loops: CDR1 MNHEY, CDR2 SVGAGI. After removal of 4 bases from V and 14 bases from J, the junction contained 14 bases not matched to a gene. The CDR3 has 15 amino acids. The CDR3 bases are TGTGCCAGCAGTTCCCCGGGACAGTCTCGAGTCACCCTCCACTTT. It codes for CASSSPGQSRVTLHF.

This chain uses TRBV28 with TRBJ1-4; a weak D match, TRBD1 (5 bases). CDR3 length: 12 residues. Germline values: CDR1 MDHEN, CDR2 SYDVKM. V lost 6 bases and J 5 bases, leaving 7 bases between the germline ends. In DNA form, the CDR3 reads TGTGCCAGCAGGGAGGGGAATGAAAAACTGTTTTTT. It encodes CASREGNEKLFF.

V is TRBV21-1 and J is TRBJ2-1; TRBD1 was called by the table and not checked on the DNA. TRBV21-1 is shown as a pseudogene. The CDR3 contains 17 residues. The CDR3 bases are TGTGCCAGCAGCAAAGAGGGGTCAGCGTCAGTCTACAATGAGCAGTTCTTC. It specifies CASSKEGSASVYNEQFF.

For the CDR3, the DNA is TGTGCCAGCAGCGGGGAAGCTTACAATGAGCAGTTCTTC. Translation gives CASSGEAYNEQFF. The rearrangement joins TRBV7-2 to TRBJ2-1, with unresolved D. The germline V gene has CDR1 SGHTA and CDR2 FQGNSA. Trimming pared 5 bases from V and 4 bases from J, leaving 9 bases between. This CDR3 contains 13 residues. The full variable domain, completed using reference TRBV7-2 and TRBJ2-1, is GAGVSQSPSNKVTEKGKDVELRCDPISGHTALYWYRQSLGQGLEFLIYFQGNSAPDKSGLPSDRFSAERTGGSVSTLTIQRTQQEDSAVYLCASSGEAYNEQFFGPGTRLTVL.

The rearrangement uses TRBV6-1 and TRBJ1-5, with D perhaps matching TRBD1 (5 bases). CDR3 length: 16 amino acids. V was clipped by 3 bases and J by 0 bases, with 12 bases between them. CDR1 and CDR2 (germline): MNHNS, SASEGT. The CDR3: CASSDGRTLSNQPQHF. The CDR3 nucleotides read TGTGCCAGCAGTGACGGGCGGACACTTAGCAATCAGCCCCAGCATTTT.

This chain's CDR3 is CASSLQGESPLHF. For the CDR3, the DNA is TGTGCCAGCAGCTTACAGGGGGAATCACCCCTCCACTTT. This chain uses TRBV7-9 with TRBJ1-6; 7 bases match TRBD1. This CDR3 comprises 13 residues. Per germline, CDR1 SEHNR and CDR2 FQNEAQ (reference sequence). Trimming took 2 bases from V and 10 from J; bases not matched to a gene: 2. The entire variable domain, with the rest obtained from reference TRBV7-9 and TRBJ1-6, is as follows: DTGVSQNPRHKITKRGQNVTFRCDPISEHNRLYWYRQTLGQGPEFLTYFQNEAQLEKSRLLSDRFSAERPKGSFSTLEIQRTEQGDSAMYLCASSLQGESPLHFGNGTRLTVT.

The J gene is TRBJ2-1, the V gene TRBV5-6; D unresolved. The CDR3 is 11 residues long. V was trimmed by 0 bases and J by 7 bases, leaving 2 bases between them. Germline V gene sequence: CDR1 SGHDT, CDR2 YYEEEE. The CDR3 sequence is CASSLANEQFF. As DNA, the CDR3 is TGTGCCAGCAGCTTGGCAAATGAGCAGTTCTTC.

J is TRBJ2-1 and V is TRBV5-1; D is uncertain. Trimming removed 0 bases from V and 2 bases from J, with 9 bases in between. Germline assignment: CDR1 SGHRS and CDR2 YFSETQ. This CDR3 has 15 residues. The CDR3, as DNA: TGCGCCAGCAGCTTGGCGCCAGGAGCCTACAATGAGCAGTTCTTC. Amino acids: CASSLAPGAYNEQFF.

This chain joins TRBV28 and TRBJ1-2; D is perhaps TRBD1 (6 bases). The V end lost 2 bases, the J end lost 2 bases, and 9 bases lay between the germline ends. This CDR3 is 14 amino acids long. CDR1 MDHEN and CDR2 SYDVKM come from the germline V gene. The CDR3 DNA reads TGTGCCAGCAGTTTAGGGGGGGCCAACTATGGCTACACCTTC. It specifies CASSLGGANYGYTF.

V is TRBV7-3 and J is TRBJ1-1; a weak D match, TRBD1 (5 bases). This CDR3 has 14 residues. V was cut by 0 bases and J by 3 bases, with 8 bases left in between. Germline V gene sequence: CDR1 SGHTA, CDR2 FQGTGA. CDR3 sequence (DNA): TGTGCCAGCAGCTTAACACGAGGGGACACTGAAGCTTTCTTT. Protein sequence: CASSLTRGDTEAFF.

This clone appeared once. V usage is TRBV7-6 and J usage is TRBJ2-7; D remains unclear. The CDR3 consists of 13 residues. The germline CDR1 and CDR2 sequences are SGHVS and FNYEAQ. V lost 3 bases and J 1 base, leaving 7 bases between the germline ends. CDR3 nucleotides: TGTGCCAGCAGCTTTGGGCCTTCCTACGAGCAGTACTTC. It is translated as CASSFGPSYEQYF. The whole variable domain, filled in from reference TRBV7-6 and TRBJ2-7, reads GAGVSQSPRYKVTKRGQDVALRCDPISGHVSLYWYRQALGQGPEFLTYFNYEAQQDKSGLPNDRFSAERPEGSISTLTIQRTEQRDSAMYRCASSFGPSYEQYFGPGTRLTVT.

This clone has a handful of counts. The chain has TRBV11-2 and TRBJ1-1; 7 positions match TRBD1. The CDR3 contains 13 residues. Germline lookup yields CDR1 SGHAT and CDR2 FQNNGV. V lost 5 bases, J lost 1 base, and 1 base stayed unmatched. The CDR3 DNA sequence: TGTGCCAGCAGCCGGGACAGGAACACTGAAGCTTTCTTT. Protein sequence: CASSRDRNTEAFF.